The T cell receptor beta chain described here comes from a study of Ad26.COV2.S vaccination and SARS-CoV-2 variants. As concerns this clone: Its antigen remains unidentified.

Findings of the study overall: Spike-specific TCR breadth in vaccine recipients exceeded that seen in placebo recipients.

The treatment denotes: some 20 received Ad26.COV2.S at low or high dose, single or two shots; five or six received placebo; per-sample allocation not given. The study sampled participants on day 63 after the first vaccine or placebo injection. Germline loops: CDR1 SGDLS, CDR2 YYNGEE. The CDR3 is 17 amino acids. Trimming cost V 3 bases and J 6 bases; bases outside gene matches: 10. Measured with immunoSEQ multiplex PCR; TCRdb has only the in-frame clones, and not every one. The data contain approximately 420,000 clones, 75% to 90% of them singletons. The J gene is TRBJ2-2, the V gene TRBV9, with 11 bases aligning to TRBD1. The receptor was isolated from a person between 18 and 65 years old who received the Ad26.COV2.S COVID-19 vaccine or a placebo. Sequences were derived from peripheral blood, sampled in a trial of Ad26.COV2.S vaccine versus placebo. The CDR3 bases are TGTGCCAGCAGCGAGAGGACAGGGGGCAGCTTCCCCGGGGAGCTGTTTTTT. Protein sequence: CASSERTGGSFPGELFF.